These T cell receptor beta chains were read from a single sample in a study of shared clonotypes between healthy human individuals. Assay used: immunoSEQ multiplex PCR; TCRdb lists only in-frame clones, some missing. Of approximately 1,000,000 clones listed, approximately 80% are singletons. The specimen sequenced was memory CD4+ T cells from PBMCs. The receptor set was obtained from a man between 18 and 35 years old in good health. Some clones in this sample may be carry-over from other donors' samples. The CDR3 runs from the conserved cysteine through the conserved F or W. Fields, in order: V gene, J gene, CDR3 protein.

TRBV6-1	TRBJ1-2	CASRPTANYGYTF
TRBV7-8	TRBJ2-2	CASSLGSNRMTGELFF
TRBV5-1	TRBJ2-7	CASSLVFGTVYEQYF
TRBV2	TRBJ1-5	CASSDGRDFQPQHF
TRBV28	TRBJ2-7	CASLAGGREQYF
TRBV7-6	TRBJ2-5	CASSLAAETQYF
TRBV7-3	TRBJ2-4	CASSLTGPSDIQYF
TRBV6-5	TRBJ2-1	CASRGLAGGDNEQFF
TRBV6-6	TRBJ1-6	CASSYSESSYNSPLHF
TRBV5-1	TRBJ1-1	CASSLGTGLNTEAFF
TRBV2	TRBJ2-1	CASSGRSYNEQFF
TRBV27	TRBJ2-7	CASSSRGNEQYF
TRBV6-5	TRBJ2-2	CATRLAGASGELFF
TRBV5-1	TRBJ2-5	CASSAQGRETQYF
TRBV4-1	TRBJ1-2	CASSQDSTGGYGYTF
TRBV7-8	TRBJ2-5	CASSLEAGWWETQYF
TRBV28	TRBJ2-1	CASSWTSGRKFF
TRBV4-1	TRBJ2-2	CASSPGQGGTGELFF
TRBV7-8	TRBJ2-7	CASTVYGTAPHEQYF
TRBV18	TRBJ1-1	CASSPGGRVGTEAFF
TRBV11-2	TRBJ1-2	CASSQDRDYGYTF
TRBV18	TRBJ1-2	CASSTGVYGYTF
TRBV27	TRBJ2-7	CASRLKVQGHEQYF
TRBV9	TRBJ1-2	CASSEDTGLPGYTF
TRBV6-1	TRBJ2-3	CASSAGTDTQYF
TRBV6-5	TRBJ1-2	CASSSGQLYGYTF
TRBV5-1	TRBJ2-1	CASSARDYNEQFF
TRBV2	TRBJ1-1	CASSVTEAFF
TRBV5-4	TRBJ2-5	CASSLAQNQETQYF
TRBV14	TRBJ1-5	CASSPTRYGPQHF
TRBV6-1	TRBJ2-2	CASSSGQRSTGELFF
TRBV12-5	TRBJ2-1	CASGLGQGPAFF
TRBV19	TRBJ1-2	CASTAGGEYYGYTF
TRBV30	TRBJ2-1	CAWSDGRPGDEQFF
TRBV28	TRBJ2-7	CASINGVGTGEQYF
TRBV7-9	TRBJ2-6	CASSLSGSGANVLTF
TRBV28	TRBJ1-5	CASSLTSQPQHF
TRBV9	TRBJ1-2	CASSGDGSYGYTF
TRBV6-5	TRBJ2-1	CASSYQRVSYNEQFF
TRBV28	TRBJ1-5	CATRREELRGQPQHF
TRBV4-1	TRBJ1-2	CASSQEQGINYGYTF